This note documents a single TCR beta chain sequence. No antigen is known for it. The V gene's germline CDR1 is SQVTM and CDR2 ANQGSEA. The CDR3 covers 12 residues. The V and J ends lost 4 bases and 4 bases respectively, with 10 bases between them. The data are from a study of cytomegalovirus exposure and HLA in healthy donors. General study results and limits: A later analysis appeared to link common viral pathogens to several of the most significant clusters.

The PCR ran on 60 Vbeta and 13 Jbeta primers. Here immunoSEQ multiplex PCR was the method, and the copy in TCRdb shows in-frame clones only, minus some. The sample shows around 94,000 clones, around 79% of them seen only once. This TCR derives from a woman aged 40 to 50 in good health and CMV-seropositive. The chain combines TRBV29-1 with TRBJ1-1; possible D gene TRBD1, 5 bases. Sequences were obtained from PBMCs. This CDR3 is CSVGGGTTEAFF. CDR3 nucleotide sequence: TGCAGCGTTGGGGGAGGGACCACTGAAGCTTTCTTT.